This T cell receptor (beta chain) was sequenced in a study of CD8+CD57+ T cells in acquired aplastic anemia. Genomic DNA was employed as the template in profiling TCR beta VDJ and CDR3. TCRdb analysed the reads with MiXCR anew, one entry per CDR3 protein. This table has some 200,000 distinct CDR3 sequences, over 40% appearing once. Previously, flow cytometry had revealed CD8+CD57+ cell expansion in the patients chosen for sequencing. Input material: sorted CD4+, CD8+, or CD8+CD57+ T cells (not recorded which) from PBMCs. The clonotype comes from a human donor with aplastic anemia.

CDR3 nucleotides: TGCGCCAGCAGCTTGGACGGTTCCTATAATTCACCCCTCCACTTT. It is translated as CASSLDGSYNSPLHF. V is TRBV5-1 and J is TRBJ1-6; no firm D call. Germline V gives CDR1 SGHRS, CDR2 YFSETQ. The ends were cut back, 0 bases at V and 1 base at J, with 5 bases in the middle. The CDR3 is 15 amino acids.